This T cell receptor (beta chain) originates from a study of T cells in localized non-small cell lung cancer. Overall study results and limits: Exceeding tumor, uninvolved adjacent lung had the highest T cell clonality.

As regards this clone: As yet, its antigen is unknown.

Using immunoSEQ multiplex PCR, the repertoire was profiled, and TCRdb retains in-frame clones only, with some absent. There are around 40,000 clones in the sample; approximately 83% occur only once, and around 6.4% lies in the top ten. CDR3 length: 13 residues. V lost 7 bases and J lost 8, with 17 bases in between. Germline CDR1 and CDR2: LNHDA and SQIVND (reference sequence). The receptor was isolated from a man aged 35-75 years with stage I lung adenocarcinoma. V gene TRBV19 combines with J gene TRBJ1-2; D not resolved. The sequences come from peripheral blood, collected before any cancer treatment. The CDR3 loop is CASIASGLLGYTF. The CDR3 DNA reads TGTGCCAGTATTGCCTCGGGCCTCCTGGGCTACACCTTC.